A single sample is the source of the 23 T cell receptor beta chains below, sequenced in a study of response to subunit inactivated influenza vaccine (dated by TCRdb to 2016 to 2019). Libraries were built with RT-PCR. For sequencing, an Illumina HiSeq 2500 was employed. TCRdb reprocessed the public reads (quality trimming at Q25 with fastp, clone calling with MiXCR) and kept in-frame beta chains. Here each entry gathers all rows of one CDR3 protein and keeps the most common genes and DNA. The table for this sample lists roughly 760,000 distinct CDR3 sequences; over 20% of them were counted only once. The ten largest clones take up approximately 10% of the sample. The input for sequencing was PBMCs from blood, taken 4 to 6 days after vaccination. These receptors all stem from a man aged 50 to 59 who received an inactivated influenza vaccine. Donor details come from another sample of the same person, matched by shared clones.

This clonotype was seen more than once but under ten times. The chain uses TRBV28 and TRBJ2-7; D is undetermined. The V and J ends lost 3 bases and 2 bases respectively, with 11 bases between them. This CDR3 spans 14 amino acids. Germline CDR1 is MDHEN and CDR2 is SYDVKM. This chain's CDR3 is CASSLGGRTYEQYF. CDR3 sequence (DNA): TGTGCCAGCAGTTTGGGCGGACGGACCTACGAGCAGTACTTC.

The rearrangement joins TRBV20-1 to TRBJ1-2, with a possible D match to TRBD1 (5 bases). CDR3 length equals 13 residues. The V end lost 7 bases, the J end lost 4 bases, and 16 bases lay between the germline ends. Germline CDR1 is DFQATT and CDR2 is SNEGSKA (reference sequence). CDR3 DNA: TGCAGTGTGAGGACAAAACTAATCTATGGCTACACCTTC. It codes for CSVRTKLIYGYTF.

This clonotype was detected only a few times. CDR3 in amino acids: CATSTFRREGTDTQYF. CDR3 bases: TGTGCCACCAGCACATTTAGGCGGGAGGGAACAGATACGCAGTATTTT. The chain combines TRBV24-1 with TRBJ2-3, with TRBD2 matching 9 bases. Trimming took 7 bases from V and 3 from J; bases not matched to a gene: 10. The CDR3 is made up of 16 amino acids. Germline assignment: CDR1 KGHDR and CDR2 SFDVKD.

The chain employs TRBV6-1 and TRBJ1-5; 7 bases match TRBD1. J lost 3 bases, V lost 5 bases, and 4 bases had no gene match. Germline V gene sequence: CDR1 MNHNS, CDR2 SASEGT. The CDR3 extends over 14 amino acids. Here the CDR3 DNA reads TGTGCCAGCAGTAGGGGGCATAACAATCAGCCCCAGCATTTT. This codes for CASSRGHNNQPQHF.

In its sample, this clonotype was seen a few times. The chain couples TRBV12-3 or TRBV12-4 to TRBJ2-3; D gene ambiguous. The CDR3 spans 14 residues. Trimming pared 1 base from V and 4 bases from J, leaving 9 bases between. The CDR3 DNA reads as TGTGCCAGCAGTTTAGGTAGCTGGGCAGATACGCAGTATTTT. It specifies CASSLGSWADTQYF.

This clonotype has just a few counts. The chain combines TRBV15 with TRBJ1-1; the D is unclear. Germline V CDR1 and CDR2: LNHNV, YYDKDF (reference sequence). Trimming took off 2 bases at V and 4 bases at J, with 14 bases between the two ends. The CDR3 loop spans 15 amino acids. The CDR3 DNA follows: TGTGCCACCAGCAGATCTGTAATGGGGTCCACTGAAGCTTTCTTT. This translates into CATSRSVMGSTEAFF.

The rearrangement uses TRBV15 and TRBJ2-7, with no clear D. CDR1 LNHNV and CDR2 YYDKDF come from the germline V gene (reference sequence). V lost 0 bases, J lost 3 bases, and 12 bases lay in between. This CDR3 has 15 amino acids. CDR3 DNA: TGTGCCACCAGCAGAGAAACTACTATAAGCTACGAGCAGTACTTC. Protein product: CATSRETTISYEQYF.

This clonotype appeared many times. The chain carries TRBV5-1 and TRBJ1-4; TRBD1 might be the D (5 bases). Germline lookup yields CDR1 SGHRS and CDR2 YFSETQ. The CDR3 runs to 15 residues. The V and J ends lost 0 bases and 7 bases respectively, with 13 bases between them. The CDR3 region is CASSLGPGVGEKLFF. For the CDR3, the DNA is TGCGCCAGCAGCTTGGGGCCGGGGGTCGGTGAAAAACTGTTTTTT. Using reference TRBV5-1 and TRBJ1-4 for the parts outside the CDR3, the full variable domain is KAGVTQTPRYLIKTRGQQVTLSCSPISGHRSVSWYQQTPGQGLQFLFEYFSETQRNKGNFPGRFSGRQFSNSRSEMNVSTLELGDSALYLCASSLGPGVGEKLFFGSGTQLSVL.

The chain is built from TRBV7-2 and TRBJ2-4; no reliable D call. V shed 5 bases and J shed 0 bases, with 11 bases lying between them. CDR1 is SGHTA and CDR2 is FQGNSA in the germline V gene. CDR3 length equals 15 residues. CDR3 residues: CASSPSWLAKNIQYF. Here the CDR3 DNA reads TGTGCCAGCAGCCCCTCCTGGCTAGCCAAAAACATTCAGTACTTC.

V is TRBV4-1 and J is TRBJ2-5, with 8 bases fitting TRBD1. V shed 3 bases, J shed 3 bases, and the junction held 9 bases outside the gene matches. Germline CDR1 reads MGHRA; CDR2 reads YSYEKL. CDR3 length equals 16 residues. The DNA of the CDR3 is TGCGCCAGCAGCCAGGGCCCGGGACAGGACAAAGAGACCCAGTACTTC. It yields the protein CASSQGPGQDKETQYF.

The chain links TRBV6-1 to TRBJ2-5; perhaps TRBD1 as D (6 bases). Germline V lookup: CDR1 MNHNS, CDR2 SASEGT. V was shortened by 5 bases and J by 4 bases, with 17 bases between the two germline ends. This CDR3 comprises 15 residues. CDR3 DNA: TGTGCCAGCAGTAGGGCCGGACAGACAGGAGAGACCCAGTACTTC. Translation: CASSRAGQTGETQYF.

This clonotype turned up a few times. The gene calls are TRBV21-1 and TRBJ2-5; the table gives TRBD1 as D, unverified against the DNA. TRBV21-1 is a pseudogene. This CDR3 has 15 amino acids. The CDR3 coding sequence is TGTGCCAGCAGCTCCCGGGACAGGGTGAGCGAGACCCAGTACTTC. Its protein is CASSSRDRVSETQYF.

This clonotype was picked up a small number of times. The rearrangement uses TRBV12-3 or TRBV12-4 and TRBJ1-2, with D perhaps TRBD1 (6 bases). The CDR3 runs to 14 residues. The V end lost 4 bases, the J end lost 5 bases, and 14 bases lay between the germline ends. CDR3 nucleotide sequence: TGTGCCAGCAGTTCAACAGGGACGGATTATGGCTACACCTTC. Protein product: CASSSTGTDYGYTF.

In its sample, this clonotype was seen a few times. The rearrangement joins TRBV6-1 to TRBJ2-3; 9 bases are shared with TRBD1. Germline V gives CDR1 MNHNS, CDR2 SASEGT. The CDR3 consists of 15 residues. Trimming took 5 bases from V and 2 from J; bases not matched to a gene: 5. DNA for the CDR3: TGTGCCAGCAGTACAGGGGGCCCCGTCACAGATACGCAGTATTTT. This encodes CASSTGGPVTDTQYF.

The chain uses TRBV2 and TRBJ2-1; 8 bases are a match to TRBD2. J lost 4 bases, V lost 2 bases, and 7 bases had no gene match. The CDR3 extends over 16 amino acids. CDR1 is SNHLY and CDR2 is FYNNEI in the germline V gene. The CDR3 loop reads CASSELRGGEYNEQFF. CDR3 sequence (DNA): TGTGCCAGCAGTGAACTACGGGGGGGCGAGTACAATGAGCAGTTCTTC.

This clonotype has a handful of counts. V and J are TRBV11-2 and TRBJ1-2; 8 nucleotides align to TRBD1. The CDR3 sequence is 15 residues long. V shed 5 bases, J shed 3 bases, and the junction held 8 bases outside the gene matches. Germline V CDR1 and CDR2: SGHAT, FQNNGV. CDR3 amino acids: CASSPRTGWDYGYTF. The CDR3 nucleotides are TGTGCCAGCAGCCCTCGGACAGGGTGGGACTATGGCTACACCTTC.

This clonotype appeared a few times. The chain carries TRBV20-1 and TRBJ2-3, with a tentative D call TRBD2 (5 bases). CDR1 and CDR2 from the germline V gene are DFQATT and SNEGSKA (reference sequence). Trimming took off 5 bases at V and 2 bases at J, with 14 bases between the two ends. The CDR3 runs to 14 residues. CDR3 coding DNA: TGCAGTGCTTCCGGGATTAAGCTCACAGATACGCAGTATTTT. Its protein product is CSASGIKLTDTQYF.

The CDR3 loop is CAVGSVAYEQYF. The CDR3 bases are TGTGCCGTTGGTAGTGTCGCCTACGAGCAGTACTTC. This chain uses TRBV7-9 with TRBJ2-7; D unresolved. This CDR3 has 12 amino acids. Germline V gene data show CDR1 as SEHNR and CDR2 as FQNEAQ (reference sequence). Trimming pared 11 bases from V and 2 bases from J, leaving 13 bases between.

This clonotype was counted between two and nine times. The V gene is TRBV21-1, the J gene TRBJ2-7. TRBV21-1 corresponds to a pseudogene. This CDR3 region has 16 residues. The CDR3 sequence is CASSKVLNSGPYEQYF. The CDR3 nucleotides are TGTGCCAGCAGCAAAGTACTAAACTCGGGCCCCTACGAGCAGTACTTC.

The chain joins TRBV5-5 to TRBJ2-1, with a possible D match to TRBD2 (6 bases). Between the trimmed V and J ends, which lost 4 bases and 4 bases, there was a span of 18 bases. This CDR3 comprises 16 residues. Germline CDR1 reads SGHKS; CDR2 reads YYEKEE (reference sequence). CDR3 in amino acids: CASSVWGSGLYNEQFF. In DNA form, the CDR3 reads TGTGCCAGCAGCGTCTGGGGTAGCGGCCTGTACAATGAGCAGTTCTTC.

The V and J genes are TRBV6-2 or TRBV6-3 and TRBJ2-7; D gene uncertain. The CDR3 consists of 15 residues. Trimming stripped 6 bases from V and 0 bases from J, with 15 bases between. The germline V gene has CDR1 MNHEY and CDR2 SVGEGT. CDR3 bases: TGTGCCAGCAGCTTAGTTGACTCAAGCTCCTACGAGCAGTACTTC. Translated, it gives CASSLVDSSSYEQYF.

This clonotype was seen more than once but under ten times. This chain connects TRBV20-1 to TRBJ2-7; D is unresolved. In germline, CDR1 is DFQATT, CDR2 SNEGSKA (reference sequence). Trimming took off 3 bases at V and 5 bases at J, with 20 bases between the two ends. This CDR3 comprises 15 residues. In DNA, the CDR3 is TGCAGTGCTAGTAGTCCAGCATCCAGTCGGCACGAGCAGTACTTC. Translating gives CSASSPASSRHEQYF.

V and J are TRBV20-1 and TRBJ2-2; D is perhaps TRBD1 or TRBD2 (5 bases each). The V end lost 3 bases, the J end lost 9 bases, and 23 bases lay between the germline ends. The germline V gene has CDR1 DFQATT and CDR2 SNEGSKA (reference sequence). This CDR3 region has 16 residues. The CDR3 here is CSASHPKGPSGRELFF. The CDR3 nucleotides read TGCAGTGCTAGCCACCCAAAGGGACCTTCGGGGAGGGAGCTGTTTTTT.